The 29 T cell receptor beta chains presented below share a single source sample, sequenced in a study of identical twins. Using its own MiXCR run on the 5' RACE reads, TCRdb lists one record per CDR3 protein. The sample carries 1.5 million to 2 million distinct CDR3 sequences, about 32% recorded once. Sequencing was performed on cord blood. The receptors were sampled from a newborn girl in good health.

The chain links TRBV6-6 to TRBJ1-1; D unresolved. The germline CDR1 and CDR2 sequences are MNHNY and SVGAGI (reference sequence). CDR3 length: 14 residues. The V gene lost 2 bases and the J gene lost 2 bases, with 9 bases spanning the gap. Here the CDR3 reads CASSYPEENTEAFF. CDR3 coding DNA: TGTGCCAGCAGTTACCCCGAGGAAAACACTGAAGCTTTCTTT.

This clonotype was detected only a few times. Given a much more abundant clone one base away, this may be a read error. This chain joins TRBV6-6 and TRBJ2-1; 9 bases match TRBD2. CDR1 is MNHNY and CDR2 is SVGAGI in the germline V gene (reference sequence). The trim removed 2 bases at V and 3 bases at J, leaving 2 bases unmatched. CDR3 length equals 15 residues. The CDR3 region is CASSYETSGYNEQFF. The CDR3 nucleotides are TGTGCCAGCAGTTACGAGACTAGCGGCTACAATGAGCAGTTCTTC.

The chain uses TRBV20-1 and TRBJ2-2, with 7 bases that match TRBD2. The J segment lost 7 bases and the V segment lost 6 bases, leaving 11 bases of the junction unmatched. CDR3 size: 14 residues. Germline CDR1 and CDR2: DFQATT and SNEGSKA (reference sequence). CDR3 residues: CSARVAGVVGELFF. Written as DNA, the CDR3 is TGCAGTGCGAGGGTGGCGGGAGTGGTCGGGGAGCTGTTTTTT.

The V gene is TRBV2, the J gene TRBJ1-5; perhaps TRBD1 as D (6 bases). The CDR3 has 15 amino acids. Germline CDR1 and CDR2: SNHLY and FYNNEI. V was pared by 7 bases and J by 0 bases, with 13 bases between. The CDR3 is CASTAGQYSNQPQHF. The DNA for the CDR3 is TGTGCCAGCACGGCTGGACAGTATAGCAATCAGCCCCAGCATTTT.

This clonotype was detected a few times. The genes are TRBV13 and TRBJ2-1; tentatively, D is TRBD2 (6 bases). Germline CDR1 PRHDT, CDR2 FYEKMQ (reference sequence). Deletions cut 5 bases from V and 3 bases from J, with 20 bases between. This CDR3 is built from 17 residues. The CDR3 nucleotides are TGTGCCAGCAGCCTTGCCCCCCTGCGGGGAGTCTACAATGAGCAGTTCTTC. Protein: CASSLAPLRGVYNEQFF.

This chain uses TRBV28 with TRBJ1-4, with D uncertain. The germline V gene has CDR1 MDHEN and CDR2 SYDVKM. Trimming took off 3 bases at V and 8 bases at J, with 7 bases between the two ends. The length of the CDR3 is 12 residues. CDR3 nucleotide sequence: TGTGCCAGCAGTTTTGGTCGGGAAAAACTGTTTTTT. This sequence encodes CASSFGREKLFF.

This clonotype was seen a handful of times. J is TRBJ2-3 and V is TRBV20-1; TRBD2 aligns across 8 bases. Trimming took 3 bases from V and 7 from J; bases not matched to a gene: 6. Germline CDR1 DFQATT, CDR2 SNEGSKA (reference sequence). The CDR3 length is 13 residues. Here the CDR3 reads CSASGRAWNTQYF. In DNA form, the CDR3 reads TGCAGTGCTAGCGGGAGGGCCTGGAATACGCAGTATTTT.

This clonotype was seen only once. V and J are TRBV7-8 and TRBJ1-4; D not resolved. The CDR3 is 15 residues long. The germline CDR1 and CDR2 sequences are SGHVS and FQNEAQ. V shed 4 bases and J shed 3 bases, with 12 bases lying between them. CDR3 loop: CASSSRRQPNEKLFF. The DNA for the CDR3 is TGTGCCAGCAGCTCCAGACGTCAACCTAATGAAAAACTGTTTTTT.

This chain connects TRBV20-1 to TRBJ2-5; TRBD1 might be the D (6 bases). Germline CDR1 reads DFQATT; CDR2 reads SNEGSKA (reference sequence). The CDR3 runs 12 residues. Trimming left V 8 bases short and J 2 bases short, with 12 bases between. In DNA form, the CDR3 reads TGCAGTTCTCTTAGGGGGCAAGAGACCCAGTACTTC. It translates to CSSLRGQETQYF.

This clonotype was seen a few times. This chain uses TRBV9 with TRBJ2-7; 14 bases map to TRBD2. Germline CDR1 and CDR2: SGDLS and YYNGEE. The trim removed 4 bases at V and 7 bases at J, leaving 16 bases unmatched. This CDR3 has 18 residues. CDR3 region: CASSSREGLAGEGNEQYF. In DNA form, the CDR3 reads TGTGCCAGCAGCTCGCGAGAGGGACTAGCGGGAGAAGGCAATGAGCAGTACTTC.

This clonotype was picked up a small number of times. The chain recombines TRBV10-3 with TRBJ2-7, with D perhaps matching TRBD2 (6 bases). The CDR3 loop spans 15 amino acids. Germline loops: CDR1 ENHRY, CDR2 SYGVKD. V lost 4 bases, J lost 2 bases, and 15 bases lay in between. CDR3 DNA: TGTGCCATCAGTGTGCTCGGGACTCCCGCCTACGAGCAGTACTTC. Its protein is CAISVLGTPAYEQYF.

To note about this clonotype: The junction differs from germline at one of its ends, possibly a read error. The chain combines TRBV7-7 with TRBJ1-1; 7 bases map to TRBD1. Looked up from germline, CDR1 is SSHAT and CDR2 is FNYEAQ (reference sequence). CDR3 size: 17 residues. CDR3 sequence: CASSFVTGSAVNTEAFF. The CDR3 DNA reads as TGTGCTAGCAGCTTCGTGACAGGGTCCGCTGTGAACACTGAAGCTTTCTTT.

The rearrangement uses TRBV7-2 and TRBJ2-4; 14 bases are a match to TRBD2. This CDR3 region has 19 residues. Trimming removed 2 bases from V and 2 bases from J; junction bases left unmatched: 8. Germline-derived CDR1 and CDR2 are SGHTA and FQGNSA. Here the CDR3 DNA reads TGTGCCAGCAGCTTACGACTAGCGGGGGGGGATTTGTCCAAAAACATTCAGTACTTC. Translating gives CASSLRLAGGDLSKNIQYF.

This clonotype came up a few times. CDR3 nucleotides: TGTGCCAGCAGTTTGAGGACCAAGCCCTACAATGAGCAGTTCTTC. Translated, it gives CASSLRTKPYNEQFF. The chain has TRBV12-3 or TRBV12-4 and TRBJ2-1; D gene ambiguous. The CDR3 runs 15 residues. V shed 3 bases and J shed 2 bases, with 11 bases lying between them.

This chain links TRBV7-2 with TRBJ1-6; D is uncertain. The CDR3 runs to 15 residues. Trimming removed 6 bases from V and 2 bases from J, with 11 bases in between. Germline V gives CDR1 SGHTA, CDR2 FQGNSA. The CDR3 DNA reads as TGTGCCAGCAGAAGGGCAGTCACCTATAATTCACCCCTCCACTTT. Its translation is CASRRAVTYNSPLHF.

This clonotype showed up just a few times. This chain connects TRBV24-1 to TRBJ2-5, with unresolved D. CDR1 is KGHDR, CDR2 SFDVKD, per germline. The V end was cut by 4 bases, the J end by 11 bases, with 16 bases between. The CDR3 is 13 amino acids. The CDR3 nucleotides read TGTGCCACCAGTGAGTTAGCTGAAAGTGAGCAGTACTTC. It codes for CATSELAESEQYF.

This clonotype appeared a few times. CDR3 region: CATKDRPDAEAFF. DNA for the CDR3: TGTGCCACAAAGGACAGGCCTGACGCTGAAGCTTTCTTT. The chain is built from TRBV2 and TRBJ1-1; 7 bases are a match to TRBD1. Looked up from germline, CDR1 is SNHLY and CDR2 is FYNNEI. V was pared by 10 bases and J by 6 bases, with 11 bases of the junction left unmatched. The CDR3 has 13 residues.

This clonotype occurred once. V and J are TRBV20-1 and TRBJ1-4; D remains ambiguous. V lost 0 bases and J lost 7, with 12 bases in between. The CDR3 totals 14 residues. CDR1 and CDR2 from the germline V gene are DFQATT and SNEGSKA (reference sequence). CDR3 sequence reads: CSARDRAVGEKLFF. The CDR3 region has the DNA TGCAGTGCTAGAGATCGGGCGGTGGGTGAAAAACTGTTTTTT.

This clonotype turned up a few times. The chain combines TRBV6-1 with TRBJ1-2; D unclear. With 1 base removed from V and 0 bases from J, the gap between germline ends came to 9 bases. Germline V gene sequence: CDR1 MNHNS, CDR2 SASEGT. The CDR3 covers 15 residues. The CDR3 spells CASSEGAGANYGYTF. DNA for the CDR3: TGTGCCAGCAGTGAAGGGGCAGGAGCTAACTATGGCTACACCTTC.

This clonotype was counted a few times. This sequence joins TRBV12-3 or TRBV12-4 and TRBJ2-7; D call uncertain. Deletions cut 5 bases from V and 9 bases from J, with 14 bases between. The CDR3 length is 12 residues. CDR3 amino acids: CASSLNIGVQYF. The CDR3 DNA reads as TGTGCCAGCAGTCTTAATATTGGGGTGCAGTACTTC.

The genes are TRBV27 and TRBJ2-2, with 11 bases matching TRBD2. The germline V gene has CDR1 MNHEY and CDR2 SMNVEV (reference sequence). V dropped 5 bases and J dropped 9; count of bases not matched to a gene: 14. The CDR3 covers 17 residues. The CDR3 nucleotides read TGTGCCAGCAGTCCACGCGGACTAGCGGGCTTCCCTCGGGAGCTGTTTTTT. Protein product: CASSPRGLAGFPRELFF.

This clonotype was found a few times. The chain links TRBV7-9 to TRBJ2-1; possibly TRBD1 for D (6 bases). The CDR3 is 11 amino acids. Germline CDR1 and CDR2: SEHNR and FQNEAQ (reference sequence). V was pared by 10 bases and J by 9 bases, with 13 bases between. CDR3 amino acids: CANYQGSEQFF. The CDR3 coding sequence is TGTGCCAACTACCAGGGGTCTGAGCAGTTCTTC.

The V and J genes are TRBV5-1 and TRBJ2-5; unclear D gene. TRBJ2-7 matches the DNA end more closely, so the J call is doubtful. Germline assignment: CDR1 SGHRS and CDR2 YFSETQ. The CDR3 loop spans 15 amino acids. The chain's CDR3 is CASSPTISKAYEQYF. In nucleotides, the CDR3 is TGCGCCAGCAGCCCCACTATCTCTAAGGCCTACGAGCAGTACTTC.

The rearrangement uses TRBV10-3 and TRBJ1-6; 10 positions agree with TRBD1. The CDR3 length is 14 residues. Per the germline V gene, CDR1 is ENHRY and CDR2 is SYGVKD. V was pared by 8 bases and J by 7 bases, with 5 bases of the junction left unmatched. CDR3: CAIAPGQGNSPLHF. The CDR3 DNA follows: TGTGCCATCGCTCCGGGACAGGGGAATTCACCCCTCCACTTT.

This rearrangement joins TRBV11-1 to TRBJ2-3; perhaps TRBD2 as D (5 bases). CDR1 SGHAT and CDR2 FQDESV come from the germline V gene (reference sequence). The germline V and J ends were trimmed by 0 bases and 4 bases, with 14 bases remaining between them. The length of the CDR3 is 16 residues. DNA of the CDR3: TGTGCCAGCAGCTTAGCTCCAGGACTCCCCCCAGATACGCAGTATTTT. Protein: CASSLAPGLPPDTQYF.

The genes are TRBV24-1 and TRBJ2-2; tentative D call: TRBD1 (7 bases). The CDR3 extends over 15 amino acids. The germline gives CDR1 KGHDR, CDR2 SFDVKD. The germline V and J ends were trimmed by 5 bases and 5 bases, with 14 bases remaining between them. CDR3 sequence: CATSGRGRGTGELFF. CDR3 DNA: TGTGCCACCAGTGGGAGGGGGCGAGGTACCGGGGAGCTGTTTTTT.

This clonotype has more than one count but fewer than ten. The J gene is TRBJ2-5, the V gene TRBV2; TRBD2 might be the D (6 bases). Germline CDR1 is SNHLY and CDR2 is FYNNEI. This CDR3 contains 15 residues. V lost 9 bases, J lost 1 base, and 18 bases lay in between. CDR3 DNA sequence: TGTGCCAGGGCCTTTGGGGGGACGCGCCAAGAGACCCAGTACTTC. Translation gives CARAFGGTRQETQYF.

This clonotype was found once. DNA for the CDR3: TGTGCCATCAGTGCGCGGGAGTATGAGCAGTTCTTC. It translates to CAISAREYEQFF. The chain combines TRBV10-3 with TRBJ2-1; 7 nucleotides agree with TRBD2. The CDR3 is 12 amino acids. J was trimmed by 8 bases and V by 4 bases; bases with no gene match: 2. Germline V gene data show CDR1 as ENHRY and CDR2 as SYGVKD.

With respect to this clonotype: One end of the junction varies from germline; a read error may be responsible. This chain joins TRBV4-1 and TRBJ2-1, with a weak D call TRBD2 (6 bases). This CDR3 has 13 amino acids. The germline V gene has CDR1 MGHRA and CDR2 YSYEKL. Written as DNA, the CDR3 is TGCGCCAGCAGCCAAGAGGACTACACTGAGCAGTTCTTC. It yields the protein CASSQEDYTEQFF.